The present T cell receptor (beta chain) was sequenced within a study of T cell repertoires in cytomegalovirus infection. Study background: Based on public TCR beta signatures, there were indications of CMV infection and of a matching HLA type.

Findings of the study overall: Within the response measured ex vivo, HLA-C-restricted CMV-specific TCR beta clonotypes were dominant. Carriers of CMV plus the relevant HLA were identified by cumulative public TCR beta family frequency.

This clonotype has ten or more counts. Its target is unknown. The CDR3 sequence is 15 residues long. Trimming pared 4 bases from V and 2 bases from J, leaving 15 bases between. The germline CDR1 and CDR2 sequences are SGHVS and FNYEAQ. TCRdb analysed the reads with MiXCR anew, one entry per CDR3 protein. This table has roughly 300,000 distinct CDR3 sequences, roughly 26% appearing once. The clonotype originates from a human donor in good health (CMV status not recorded). Some clones in this sample may be carry-over from other donors' samples. The sequenced sample consisted of PBMCs. The rearrangement links TRBV7-6 to TRBJ2-7; TRBD1 or TRBD2 may be the D gene (5 bases each). CDR3 in amino acids: CASSSSPGPTYEQYF. In DNA form, the CDR3 reads TGTGCCAGCAGCTCCTCTCCGGGACCAACCTACGAGCAGTACTTC.